The 26 T cell receptor beta chains below come from one sample, sequenced in a study of shared clonotypes between healthy human individuals. The table came from immunoSEQ multiplex PCR; TCRdb's copy has only in-frame clones and leaves some out. The sample includes some 2.1 million clones, around 95% seen only once; the top ten take 0.13%. Sequenced input: naive CD4+ T cells sorted from blood. Regarding subset: CD45RA+ positively selected. The source of these receptors is a man in his late teens or twenties in good health.

This chain joins TRBV6-1 and TRBJ2-2, with D perhaps matching TRBD2 (6 bases). In germline, CDR1 is MNHNS, CDR2 SASEGT. The V end lost 2 bases, the J end lost 6 bases, and 16 bases lay between the germline ends. The CDR3 is 16 residues long. The CDR3 DNA sequence: TGTGCCAGCAGTGAACGGGGCGGGGATGAGGCCGGGGAGCTGTTTTTT. Amino acid sequence: CASSERGGDEAGELFF.

This clone was picked up many times. The chain joins TRBV10-3 to TRBJ1-5; 7 positions match TRBD1. The CDR3 runs to 13 residues. After removal of 10 bases from V and 3 bases from J, the junction contained 6 bases not matched to a gene. CDR1 is ENHRY and CDR2 is SYGVKD in the germline V gene. The CDR3 sequence: CANWDRLNQPQHF. For the CDR3, the DNA is TGTGCCAACTGGGACAGACTCAATCAGCCCCAGCATTTT.

The chain uses TRBV5-1 and TRBJ2-2, with no clear D. This CDR3 spans 15 amino acids. Germline lookup yields CDR1 SGHRS and CDR2 YFSETQ. Deletions cut 5 bases from V and 0 bases from J, with 11 bases between. The CDR3 is CASRRDTPNTGELFF. The DNA of the CDR3 is TGCGCCAGCAGACGTGACACACCGAACACCGGGGAGCTGTTTTTT.

This chain links TRBV6-5 with TRBJ2-1; no clear D gene. V shed 0 bases and J shed 5 bases, with 14 bases lying between them. CDR3 length: 16 residues. Germline V lookup: CDR1 MNHEY, CDR2 SVGAGI. The CDR3 reads CASSYSEQNPDNEQFF. The CDR3 nucleotides read TGTGCCAGCAGTTACTCGGAACAGAACCCTGACAATGAGCAGTTCTTC.

This clone was counted a few times. This chain links TRBV7-9 with TRBJ2-5; D is perhaps TRBD1 (6 bases). The V gene lost 5 bases and the J gene lost 5 bases, with 15 bases spanning the gap. The CDR3 spans 14 residues. Per germline, CDR1 SEHNR and CDR2 FQNEAQ (reference sequence). In nucleotides, the CDR3 is TGTGCCAGCAGCCAAAGTACAGGGTGGGAGACCCAGTACTTC. Translated, it gives CASSQSTGWETQYF.

This chain links TRBV11-3 with TRBJ2-3; weak D call: TRBD1 (5 bases). Germline V lookup: CDR1 SGHNT, CDR2 YENEEA. The germline V and J ends were trimmed by 2 bases and 3 bases, with 12 bases remaining between them. CDR3 length equals 15 residues. CDR3 sequence: CASSLQGGKTDTQYF. DNA for the CDR3: TGTGCCAGCAGCTTACAGGGTGGGAAGACAGATACGCAGTATTTT. The complete variable domain, with remaining parts taken from reference TRBV11-3 and TRBJ2-3, reads EAGVVQSPRYKIIEKKQPVAFWCNPISGHNTLYWYLQNLGQGPELLIRYENEEAVDDSQLPKDRFSAERLKGVDSTLKIQPAELGDSAVYLCASSLQGGKTDTQYFGPGTRLTVL.

This clone was observed a single time. One end of the junction does not line up with germline, which may come from a read error. This chain connects TRBV5-1 to TRBJ2-1; D tentatively fits TRBD1 or TRBD2 (6 bases each). This CDR3 is built from 12 residues. The germline V gene has CDR1 SGHRS and CDR2 YFSETQ. The DNA of the CDR3 is TGCGCCAGCAGCCGGGAGTCAGGTAACAGGGTCTTC. Translation: CASSRESGNRVF. The full variable domain, its missing parts supplied by reference TRBV5-1 and TRBJ2-1, is KAGVTQTPRYLIKTRGQQVTLSCSPISGHRSVSWYQQTPGQGLQFLFEYFSETQRNKGNFPGRFSGRQFSNSRSEMNVSTLELGDSALYLCASSRESGNRVFGPGTRLTVL.

As regards this clone: This CDR3 is also generated by other DNA sequences in the sample. The chain carries TRBV7-9 and TRBJ1-6; the D is unclear. CDR1 is SEHNR, CDR2 FQNEAQ, per germline (reference sequence). The CDR3 contains 14 residues. The V gene lost 1 base and the J gene lost 3 bases, with 4 bases spanning the gap. CDR3 residues: CASSLDSYNSPLHF. The DNA of the CDR3 is TGTGCCAGCAGCTTAGACAGCTATAATTCACCCCTCCACTTT. Filled out from reference TRBV7-9 and TRBJ1-6, the complete variable domain reads DTGVSQNPRHKITKRGQNVTFRCDPISEHNRLYWYRQTLGQGPEFLTYFQNEAQLEKSRLLSDRFSAERPKGSFSTLEIQRTEQGDSAMYLCASSLDSYNSPLHFGNGTRLTVT.

CDR3 sequence reads: CASTTSGGAPDTQYF. CDR3 sequence (DNA): TGTGCCAGCACAACTAGCGGGGGGGCTCCAGATACGCAGTATTTT. This chain links TRBV6-1 with TRBJ2-3; TRBD2 agrees at 13 bases. Germline V gene lookup returns CDR1 MNHNS and CDR2 SASEGT. J lost 4 bases, V lost 7 bases, and 5 bases had no gene match. The CDR3 runs 15 residues.

The chain uses TRBV10-1 and TRBJ1-1; 9 nucleotides align to TRBD1. Germline values: CDR1 WNHNN, CDR2 SYGVQD (reference sequence). V was pared by 4 bases and J by 14 bases, with 8 bases of the junction left unmatched. The CDR3 totals 12 residues. The CDR3 DNA is TGCGCCAGCAGTGGTGGGACAGGGCTAGTCTTCTTT. This sequence encodes CASSGGTGLVFF.

The chain is built from TRBV9 and TRBJ1-3, with unresolved D. Germline assignment: CDR1 SGDLS and CDR2 YYNGEE. The CDR3 length is 14 residues. Trimming left V 3 bases short and J 0 bases short, with 7 bases between. The CDR3 loop is CASSAGSSGNTIYF. The CDR3 nucleotides are TGTGCCAGCAGCGCCGGGAGCTCTGGAAACACCATATATTTT.

The rearrangement links TRBV6-4 to TRBJ1-2; 7 positions agree with TRBD1. This CDR3 comprises 15 residues. Trimming removed 6 bases from V and 4 bases from J; junction bases left unmatched: 11. In germline, CDR1 is MRHNA, CDR2 SNTAGT. CDR3 bases: TGTGCCAGCAGCGACGGGACAGAGACTATCTATGGCTACACCTTC. Translating it yields CASSDGTETIYGYTF.

The chain links TRBV5-1 to TRBJ1-3, with D perhaps TRBD1 (6 bases). Deletions cut 3 bases from V and 4 bases from J, with 14 bases between. Germline lookup yields CDR1 SGHRS and CDR2 YFSETQ. The CDR3 spans 15 residues. The CDR3: CASSSRGGDGNTIYF. Here the CDR3 DNA reads TGCGCCAGCAGCTCCCGTGGGGGCGACGGAAACACCATATATTTT.

J is TRBJ2-1 and V is TRBV5-4; no definite D call. The CDR3 spans 16 residues. The germline V gene encodes CDR1 SGHNT and CDR2 YYREEE (reference sequence). V was pared by 5 bases and J by 0 bases, with 15 bases between. The DNA of the CDR3 is TGTGCCAGCAGTCCAGAGGCCGGTTACTCCTACAATGAGCAGTTCTTC. It encodes CASSPEAGYSYNEQFF.

This clone occurred once. This sequence joins TRBV6-6 and TRBJ2-1, with D perhaps assigned TRBD1 or TRBD2 (5 bases each). Germline V gene lookup returns CDR1 MNHNY and CDR2 SVGAGI (reference sequence). V was clipped by 6 bases and J by 9 bases, with 21 bases between them. The CDR3 spans 15 residues. As DNA, the CDR3 is TGTGCCAGCAGCCGGGAAATCGGGACCGTGGGTGAGCAGTTCTTC. It encodes CASSREIGTVGEQFF.

The J gene is TRBJ1-2, the V gene TRBV6-5; 9 nucleotides line up with TRBD1. Trimming cost V 6 bases and J 8 bases; bases outside gene matches: 7. Germline loops: CDR1 MNHEY, CDR2 SVGAGI. The CDR3 covers 13 residues. In DNA, the CDR3 is TGTGCCAGCAGAGGACAGGGGCTGGTCGGCTACACCTTC. Its translation: CASRGQGLVGYTF.

Regarding this clone: Other nucleotide sequences in the sample specify the same CDR3. The chain uses TRBV2 and TRBJ2-7; 7 nucleotides match TRBD1. The CDR3 covers 13 residues. Germline lookup yields CDR1 SNHLY and CDR2 FYNNEI. V lost 6 bases to trimming and J lost 1 base; unmatched junction nucleotides: 3. Written as DNA, the CDR3 is TGTGCCAGCAGCCCACAGGGGTCCTACGAGCAGTACTTC. This gives the protein CASSPQGSYEQYF.

V usage is TRBV15 and J usage is TRBJ2-3; 7 nucleotides match TRBD2. Germline trimming cut 4 bases from V and 6 bases from J; bases unmatched to any gene: 10. CDR3 length: 15 residues. The germline V gene has CDR1 LNHNV and CDR2 YYDKDF (reference sequence). CDR3 residues: CATSTSGGPKDTQYF. The CDR3 DNA is TGTGCCACCAGCACTAGCGGTGGCCCCAAGGATACGCAGTATTTT.

In this sample, this clone turned up once. The chain has TRBV6-6 and TRBJ2-2, with TRBD2 identical over 8 bases. Per the germline V gene, CDR1 is MNHNY and CDR2 is SVGAGI (reference sequence). Trimming removed 6 bases from V and 0 bases from J; junction bases left unmatched: 6. This CDR3 contains 16 residues. The CDR3 here is CASSLSGGPNTGELFF. The CDR3 nucleotides are TGTGCCAGCAGCCTCTCGGGGGGGCCGAACACCGGGGAGCTGTTTTTT.

As concerns this clone: Within the sample, other DNA sequences also encode this same CDR3. The V call is TRBV5-1, the J call TRBJ1-3; weak D call: TRBD1 (6 bases). The CDR3 is 16 amino acids. Trimming removed 0 bases at V and 0 bases at J, with 10 bases between. Germline CDR1 SGHRS, CDR2 YFSETQ. CDR3 DNA sequence: TGCGCCAGCAGCTTGGCGGGGGCTGGCTCTGGAAACACCATATATTTT. It is translated as CASSLAGAGSGNTIYF.

This chain links TRBV5-1 with TRBJ2-7, with 8 positions matching TRBD1. Per the germline V gene, CDR1 is SGHRS and CDR2 is YFSETQ. The CDR3 runs 16 residues. The J segment lost 4 bases and the V segment lost 1 base, leaving 10 bases of the junction unmatched. CDR3 residues: CASSLKGGTGYYEQYF. CDR3 DNA: TGCGCCAGCAGCTTGAAAGGTGGGACAGGTTATTACGAGCAGTACTTC.

The V and J genes are TRBV11-2 and TRBJ1-3; possibly TRBD1 for D (6 bases). Trimming removed 3 bases at V and 4 bases at J, with 13 bases between. Germline V gene data show CDR1 as SGHAT and CDR2 as FQNNGV. This CDR3 is 15 amino acids long. CDR3 nucleotide sequence: TGTGCCAGCAGCTTTAGCCAGGGGAGAGGAAACACCATATATTTT. Its translation is CASSFSQGRGNTIYF.

This clone occurred a few times. The V and J genes are TRBV7-3 and TRBJ2-2; possibly TRBD1 for D (5 bases). Germline CDR1 reads SGHTA; CDR2 reads FQGTGA. This CDR3 comprises 13 residues. Trimming took 4 bases from V and 7 from J, leaving 10 bases between them. CDR3 loop: CASSSTENGELFF. In nucleotides, the CDR3 is TGTGCCAGCAGCTCGACAGAGAACGGGGAGCTGTTTTTT.

The gene calls are TRBV28 and TRBJ1-4; D perhaps matches TRBD1 (6 bases). From germline, CDR1 is MDHEN and CDR2 SYDVKM. CDR3 length: 16 amino acids. The V end was cut by 3 bases, the J end by 4 bases, with 15 bases between. CDR3 DNA sequence: TGTGCCAGCAGTTTCACAGGGCCCACACATAATGAAAAACTGTTTTTT. Its translation is CASSFTGPTHNEKLFF.

Remarks on this clone: This sample also contains other DNA sequences that code for the same CDR3. The chain joins TRBV6-6 to TRBJ1-2; D gene ambiguous. The CDR3 is 13 residues long. CDR1 and CDR2 (germline): MNHNY, SVGAGI (reference sequence). The germline V and J ends were trimmed by 0 bases and 5 bases, with 7 bases remaining between them. Written as DNA, the CDR3 is TGTGCCAGCAGTTACTCGGAGGCATATGGCTACACCTTC. The encoded protein is CASSYSEAYGYTF.

The count of this clone is one. The chain links TRBV28 to TRBJ2-2; D might be TRBD2 (6 bases). The germline V and J ends were trimmed by 5 bases and 2 bases, with 12 bases remaining between them. This CDR3 spans 15 amino acids. Germline V gives CDR1 MDHEN, CDR2 SYDVKM. The CDR3 loop reads CASSAPGLNTGELFF. In DNA form, the CDR3 reads TGTGCCAGCAGTGCACCGGGACTTAACACCGGGGAGCTGTTTTTT.